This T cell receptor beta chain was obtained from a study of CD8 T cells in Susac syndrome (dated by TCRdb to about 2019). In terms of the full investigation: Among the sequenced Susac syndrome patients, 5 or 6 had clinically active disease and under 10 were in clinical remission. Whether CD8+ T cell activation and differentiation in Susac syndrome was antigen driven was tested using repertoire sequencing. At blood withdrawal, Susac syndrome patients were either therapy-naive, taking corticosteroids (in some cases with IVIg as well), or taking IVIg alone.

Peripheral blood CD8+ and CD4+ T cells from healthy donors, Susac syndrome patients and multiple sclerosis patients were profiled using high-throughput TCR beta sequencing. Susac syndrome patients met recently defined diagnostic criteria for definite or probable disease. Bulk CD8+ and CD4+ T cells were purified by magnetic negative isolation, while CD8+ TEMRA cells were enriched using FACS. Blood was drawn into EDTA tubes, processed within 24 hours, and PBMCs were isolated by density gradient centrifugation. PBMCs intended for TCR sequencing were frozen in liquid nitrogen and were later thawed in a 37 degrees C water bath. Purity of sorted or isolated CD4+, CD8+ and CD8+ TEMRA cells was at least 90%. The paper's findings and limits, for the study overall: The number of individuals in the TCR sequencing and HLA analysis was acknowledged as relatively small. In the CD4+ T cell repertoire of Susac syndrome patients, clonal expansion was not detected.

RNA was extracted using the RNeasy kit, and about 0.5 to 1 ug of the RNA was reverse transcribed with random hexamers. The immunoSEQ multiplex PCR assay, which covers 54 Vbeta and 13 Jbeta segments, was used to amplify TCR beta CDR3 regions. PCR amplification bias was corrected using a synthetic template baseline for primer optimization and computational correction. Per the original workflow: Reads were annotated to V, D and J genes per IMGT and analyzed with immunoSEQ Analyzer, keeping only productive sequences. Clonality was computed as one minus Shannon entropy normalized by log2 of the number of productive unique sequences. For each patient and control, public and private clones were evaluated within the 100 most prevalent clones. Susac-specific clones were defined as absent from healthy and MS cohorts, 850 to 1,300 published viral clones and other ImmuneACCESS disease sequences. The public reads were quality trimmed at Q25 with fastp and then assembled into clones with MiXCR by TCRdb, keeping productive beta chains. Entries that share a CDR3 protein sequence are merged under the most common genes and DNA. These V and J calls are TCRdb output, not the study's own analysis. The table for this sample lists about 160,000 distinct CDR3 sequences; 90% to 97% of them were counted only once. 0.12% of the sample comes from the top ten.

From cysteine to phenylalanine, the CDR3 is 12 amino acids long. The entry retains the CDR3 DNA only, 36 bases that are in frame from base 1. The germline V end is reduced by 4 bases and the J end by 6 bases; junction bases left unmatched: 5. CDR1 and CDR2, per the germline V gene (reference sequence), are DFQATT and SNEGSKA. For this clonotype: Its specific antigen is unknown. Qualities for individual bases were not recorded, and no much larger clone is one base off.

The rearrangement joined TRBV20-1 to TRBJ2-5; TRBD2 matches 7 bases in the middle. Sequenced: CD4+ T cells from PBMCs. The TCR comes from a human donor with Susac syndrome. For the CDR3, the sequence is CSATRGEKTQYF. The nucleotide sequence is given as TGCAGTGCTACCCGGGGGGAAAAGACCCAGTACTTC.